This T cell receptor beta chain stems from a study of blood T cells in healthy people across ages. For the second PCR, which ran for roughly 6 to 12 cycles, a sample-barcoded 5' primer and a J-beta primer mix were used. TCRdb called the 5' RACE reads again in MiXCR, with one record for every CDR3 protein. The data contain about 1 million distinct CDR3 sequences, 20% to 25% of them singletons. This same sample was also taken into another study, of T cells of mothers and their children. That investigation notes: Each child contributed several million TCR beta CDR3 reads, while each mother contributed over 9 million.

This clonotype was sampled from a girl aged 2 to 10 in good health. Sequencing input: blood.

CDR3 coding DNA: TGCGCCAGCAGCTTGGAGGCGGGACTAAATGAGCAGTTCTTC. This encodes CASSLEAGLNEQFF. The chain uses TRBV5-1 and TRBJ2-1; 7 nucleotides align to TRBD2. This CDR3 has 14 residues. J gave up 7 bases and V 0 bases, and 4 bases lay outside the gene matches. Germline CDR1 SGHRS, CDR2 YFSETQ. Together with reference TRBV5-1 and TRBJ2-1, the CDR3 gives the full variable domain: KAGVTQTPRYLIKTRGQQVTLSCSPISGHRSVSWYQQTPGQGLQFLFEYFSETQRNKGNFPGRFSGRQFSNSRSEMNVSTLELGDSALYLCASSLEAGLNEQFFGPGTRLTVL.